One sample yielded the 30 T cell receptor beta chains listed below, sequenced in a study of cytomegalovirus exposure and HLA in healthy donors. The study ran its PCR with 60 Vbeta and 13 Jbeta primers. TCRdb's table, derived via immunoSEQ multiplex PCR, lists solely in-frame clones and lacks some. The sample yields about 160,000 clones, roughly 80% seen once. The sequenced sample was PBMCs. The receptor set was obtained from a woman in her twenties or thirties in good health and CMV-seropositive.

The J gene is TRBJ2-2, the V gene TRBV19; tentatively, D is TRBD1 (6 bases). With 6 bases removed from V and 1 base from J, the gap between germline ends came to 18 bases. The CDR3 contains 17 residues. Germline CDR1 is LNHDA and CDR2 is SQIVND (reference sequence). The CDR3 DNA reads TGTGCCAGTAGCCGAAATACAGGGTACGGGAACACCGGGGAGCTGTTTTTT. This sequence encodes CASSRNTGYGNTGELFF. Using reference TRBV19 and TRBJ2-2 for the parts outside the CDR3, the full variable domain is DGGITQSPKYLFRKEGQNVTLSCEQNLNHDAMYWYRQDPGQGLRLIYYSQIVNDFQKGDIAEGYSVSREKKESFPLTVTSAQKNPTAFYLCASSRNTGYGNTGELFFGEGSRLTVL.

V gene TRBV5-5 combines with J gene TRBJ2-1; unclear D gene. This CDR3 is 12 amino acids long. The V gene lost 2 bases and the J gene lost 10 bases, with 10 bases spanning the gap. In germline, CDR1 is SGHKS, CDR2 YYEKEE (reference sequence). CDR3 DNA sequence: TGTGCCAGCAGCTTCTATTCGAGAGAGCAGTTCTTC. This codes for CASSFYSREQFF.

J is TRBJ1-5 and V is TRBV18; 7 nucleotides match TRBD1. After removal of 0 bases from V and 5 bases from J, the junction contained 13 bases not matched to a gene. Per the germline V gene, CDR1 is KGHSH and CDR2 is LQKENI. CDR3 length: 18 amino acids. CDR3 nucleotide sequence: TGTGCCAGCTCACCACCGGGCGACAGGGAACTTTACGATCAGCCCCAGCATTTT. This encodes CASSPPGDRELYDQPQHF. The full variable domain, its missing parts supplied by reference TRBV18 and TRBJ1-5, is NAGVMQNPRHLVRRRGQEARLRCSPMKGHSHVYWYRQLPEEGLKFMVYLQKENIIDESGMPKERFSAEFPKEGPSILRIQQVVRGDSAAYFCASSPPGDRELYDQPQHFGDGTRLSIL.

There are a few counts of this clone. The chain couples TRBV6-6 to TRBJ1-6, with D tentatively TRBD1 (5 bases). This CDR3 has 15 amino acids. The V gene's germline CDR1 is MNHNY and CDR2 SVGAGI (reference sequence). Trimming took 2 bases from V and 7 from J, leaving 12 bases between them. The CDR3 region has the DNA TGTGCCAGCAGTTACGTGACAGTTACGAATTCACCCCTCCACTTT. As protein: CASSYVTVTNSPLHF.

The rearrangement joins TRBV10-3 to TRBJ1-1; 7 positions agree with TRBD1. This CDR3 region has 13 residues. Looked up from germline, CDR1 is ENHRY and CDR2 is SYGVKD. With V trimmed by 4 bases and J by 8 bases, 7 bases remained unmatched. This CDR3 is CAISANRDSEAFF. The CDR3 DNA reads TGTGCCATCAGTGCGAATCGGGACAGCGAAGCTTTCTTT.

A few counts support this clone. The gene calls are TRBV30 and TRBJ1-6; D is unclear. From germline, CDR1 is GTSNPN and CDR2 SVGIG (reference sequence). This CDR3 comprises 17 residues. V lost 3 bases to trimming and J lost 0 bases, with 15 bases between them. The CDR3 region is CAWRAPPESSYNSPLHF. CDR3 DNA: TGTGCCTGGAGGGCGCCCCCGGAGAGCTCCTATAATTCACCCCTCCACTTT.

Concerning this clone itself: At the DNA level, this CDR3 is encoded by other sequences in the same sample as well. The chain is built from TRBV5-4 and TRBJ2-7; weak D call: TRBD1 (6 bases). The CDR3 contains 12 residues. The ends were cut back, 4 bases at V and 3 bases at J, with 8 bases in the middle. In germline, CDR1 is SGHNT, CDR2 YYREEE (reference sequence). CDR3 sequence reads: CASSLQGYEQYF. CDR3 DNA: TGTGCCAGCAGCCTACAGGGCTACGAGCAGTACTTC.

CDR3 protein: CASSPHRGTEAFF. CDR3 DNA sequence: TGTGCCAGCAGTCCCCACAGGGGCACTGAAGCTTTCTTT. The chain recombines TRBV27 with TRBJ1-1; 7 bases map to TRBD1. J was trimmed by 4 bases and V by 5 bases; bases with no gene match: 4. Germline CDR1 is MNHEY and CDR2 is SMNVEV (reference sequence). The CDR3 has 13 amino acids.

The rearrangement links TRBV2 to TRBJ1-5; TRBD1 matches at 7 bases. V dropped 3 bases and J dropped 0; count of bases not matched to a gene: 14. CDR1 is SNHLY, CDR2 FYNNEI, per germline. The CDR3 length is 19 residues. The CDR3 nucleotides read TGTGCCAGCAGTGAGGGACGGGACGACAGGGTGGTTAGCAATCAGCCCCAGCATTTT. Translated, it gives CASSEGRDDRVVSNQPQHF.

This sequence joins TRBV7-2 and TRBJ2-1, with 11 bases lining up with TRBD2. V lost 0 bases to trimming and J lost 4 bases; unmatched junction nucleotides: 5. Germline CDR1 reads SGHTA; CDR2 reads FQGNSA. The CDR3 is made up of 17 amino acids. DNA of the CDR3: TGTGCCAGCAGCTTAGCTCGTAGCGGGGGGGGTTACAATGAGCAGTTCTTC. Protein: CASSLARSGGGYNEQFF. Full variable domain (missing parts from reference TRBV7-2 and TRBJ2-1): GAGVSQSPSNKVTEKGKDVELRCDPISGHTALYWYRQSLGQGLEFLIYFQGNSAPDKSGLPSDRFSAERTGGSVSTLTIQRTQQEDSAVYLCASSLARSGGGYNEQFFGPGTRLTVL.

V gene TRBV7-2 combines with J gene TRBJ1-1; possibly TRBD1 for D (5 bases). The CDR3 sequence is 15 residues long. Germline CDR1 and CDR2: SGHTA and FQGNSA. Trimming removed 5 bases at V and 0 bases at J, with 13 bases between. The CDR3 nucleotides read TGTGCCAGCAGCCCGATCGACAGCTTGAACACTGAAGCTTTCTTT. It translates to CASSPIDSLNTEAFF.

Written as DNA, the CDR3 is TGTGCCAGCAGTTTACAGGGGGTAGTTGAAAAACTGTTTTTT. Translation: CASSLQGVVEKLFF. The chain recombines TRBV28 with TRBJ1-4; 7 bases agree with TRBD1. Germline V gene data show CDR1 as MDHEN and CDR2 as SYDVKM. V gave up 2 bases and J gave up 7 bases; unmatched junction bases: 4. This CDR3 region has 14 residues. Combining the CDR3 with reference TRBV28 and TRBJ1-4 gives the whole variable domain DVKVTQSSRYLVKRTGEKVFLECVQDMDHENMFWYRQDPGLGLRLIYFSYDVKMKEKGDIPEGYSVSREKKERFSLILESASTNQTSMYLCASSLQGVVEKLFFGSGTQLSVL.

The rearrangement links TRBV7-9 to TRBJ2-7, with D possibly TRBD1 on 6 matching bases. The V end was cut by 0 bases, the J end by 4 bases, with 16 bases between. Germline assignment: CDR1 SEHNR and CDR2 FQNEAQ (reference sequence). CDR3 length: 16 residues. CDR3 in amino acids: CASSLAIARGGYEQYF. CDR3 in DNA: TGTGCCAGCAGCTTAGCAATCGCCAGGGGTGGGTACGAGCAGTACTTC.

This sequence joins TRBV5-1 and TRBJ2-7, with 7 bases aligning to TRBD2. Per germline, CDR1 SGHRS and CDR2 YFSETQ. CDR3 length equals 17 residues. With V trimmed by 1 base and J by 0 bases, 10 bases remained unmatched. The DNA for the CDR3 is TGCGCCAGCAGCTTGTCTCTGACGGGGGGTCACTCCTACGAGCAGTACTTC. Translated, it gives CASSLSLTGGHSYEQYF.

J is TRBJ1-4 and V is TRBV9; 7 bases fit TRBD1. CDR3 length equals 15 residues. Unmatched junction bases numbered 9, after V lost 4 bases and J lost 6 bases. From germline, CDR1 is SGDLS and CDR2 YYNGEE. The CDR3 DNA follows: TGTGCCAGCAGCATCAGACAGGGTGGGGATGAAAAACTGTTTTTT. Protein: CASSIRQGGDEKLFF.

CDR3 nucleotide sequence: TGTGCCAGCAGCTTAGTCGGGGGAGGGTACACTGAAGCTTTCTTT. The encoded protein is CASSLVGGGYTEAFF. The chain has TRBV7-3 and TRBJ1-1, with D maybe TRBD1 (5 bases). CDR1 SGHTA and CDR2 FQGTGA come from the germline V gene. V shed 2 bases and J shed 3 bases, with 13 bases lying between them. This CDR3 has 15 residues.

The chain combines TRBV4-3 with TRBJ2-1, with TRBD2 matching over 11 bases. Germline V gene data show CDR1 as LGHNA and CDR2 as YSLEER. This CDR3 has 18 amino acids. V lost 3 bases, J lost 1 base, and 8 bases stayed unmatched. The CDR3 is CASSQQLAGVISYNEQFF. CDR3 sequence (DNA): TGCGCCAGCAGCCAGCAACTAGCGGGGGTCATATCCTACAATGAGCAGTTCTTC.

J is TRBJ2-2 and V is TRBV7-2; 8 positions agree with TRBD2. Germline V lookup: CDR1 SGHTA, CDR2 FQGNSA. V shed 5 bases and J 4 bases; nucleotides not matched to a gene: 12. CDR3 length equals 17 residues. CDR3 sequence (DNA): TGTGCCAGCAGCCGGGGGCGGGGGGCCTTCTTCACCGGGGAGCTGTTTTTT. Protein product: CASSRGRGAFFTGELFF.

The chain uses TRBV5-1 and TRBJ1-1; 7 positions match TRBD1. The CDR3 is made up of 14 amino acids. Trimming removed 5 bases from V and 1 base from J; junction bases left unmatched: 5. The germline V gene encodes CDR1 SGHRS and CDR2 YFSETQ. CDR3 in DNA: TGCGCCAGCAGACCGGGACAGAGGAACACTGAAGCTTTCTTT. Its translation: CASRPGQRNTEAFF.

This chain links TRBV11-2 with TRBJ1-1; 11 bases are a match to TRBD1. V was clipped by 4 bases and J by 2 bases; unmatched bases: 3. This CDR3 has 15 amino acids. Looked up from germline, CDR1 is SGHAT and CDR2 is FQNNGV. The DNA for the CDR3 is TGTGCCAGCAGCTGGGGACAGGGGGTAAACACTGAAGCTTTCTTT. Amino acids: CASSWGQGVNTEAFF.

The V and J genes are TRBV6-5 and TRBJ1-6, with D possibly matching TRBD1 (6 bases). CDR1 and CDR2 (germline): MNHEY, SVGAGI. The ends were cut back, 2 bases at V and 10 bases at J, with 15 bases in the middle. This CDR3 is built from 15 residues. The CDR3 DNA sequence: TGTGCCAGCAGTTACAGTACAGGGTTTCAGTCACCCCTCCACTTT. Protein sequence: CASSYSTGFQSPLHF.

This chain joins TRBV11-1 and TRBJ2-6, with TRBD1 as a possible D gene (6 bases). The ends were cut back, 3 bases at V and 4 bases at J, with 13 bases in the middle. The CDR3 length is 16 residues. Per germline, CDR1 SGHAT and CDR2 FQDESV (reference sequence). The CDR3 nucleotides read TGTGCCAGCAGCTTGGACAGACCGTCCGGGGCCAACGTCCTGACTTTC. Residues: CASSLDRPSGANVLTF. The full variable domain, in which reference TRBV11-1 and TRBJ2-6 provide the parts outside the CDR3, is EAEVAQSPRYKITEKSQAVAFWCDPISGHATLYWYRQILGQGPELLVQFQDESVVDDSQLPKDRFSAERLKGVDSTLKIQPAELGDSAMYLCASSLDRPSGANVLTFGAGSRLTVL.

This chain links TRBV4-3 with TRBJ1-6, with D possibly being TRBD1 (6 bases). Trimming left V 0 bases short and J 9 bases short, with 12 bases between. Germline CDR1 and CDR2: LGHNA and YSLEER. The CDR3 totals 15 residues. DNA of the CDR3: TGCGCCAGCAGCCAAGATGGACAGTGGGGTTCACCCCTCCACTTT. Its translation: CASSQDGQWGSPLHF.

The CDR3 sequence is CASSATIQGSRWYF. The DNA for the CDR3 is TGCGCCAGCAGCGCCACGATACAGGGATCTCGTTGGTACTTC. The chain couples TRBV5-1 to TRBJ2-4, with D perhaps matching TRBD1 (6 bases). The CDR3 has 14 amino acids. In germline, CDR1 is SGHRS, CDR2 YFSETQ. Between the trimmed V and J ends, which lost 4 bases and 15 bases, there was a span of 23 bases.

The V and J genes are TRBV12-5 and TRBJ2-7; tentative D call: TRBD2 (6 bases). Germline CDR1 reads LGHNT; CDR2 reads FRNRAP. The CDR3 runs 13 residues. Trimming shortened V by 9 bases and J by 2 bases, and 14 bases separated the two germline ends. CDR3 in DNA: TGTGCTAGCGGGGGTGGCAAGACCTACGAGCAGTACTTC. As protein: CASGGGKTYEQYF.

This chain uses TRBV7-2 with TRBJ2-7; possibly TRBD1 for D (7 bases). This CDR3 region has 14 residues. Deletions cut 4 bases from V and 3 bases from J, with 13 bases between. CDR1 and CDR2 from the germline V gene are SGHTA and FQGNSA. The CDR3 sequence is CASSSNRGGYEQYF. The DNA for the CDR3 is TGTGCCAGCAGCTCGAACAGGGGAGGCTACGAGCAGTACTTC.

The table lists this clone with a count of one. The rearrangement links TRBV7-3 to TRBJ2-1; perhaps TRBD1 as D (6 bases). CDR1 is SGHTA, CDR2 FQGTGA, per germline. The CDR3 has 14 amino acids. Trimming left V 3 bases short and J 0 bases short, with 6 bases between. In DNA, the CDR3 is TGTGCCAGCAGCTTGGACAGCTCCTACAATGAGCAGTTCTTC. Translated, it gives CASSLDSSYNEQFF.

Notes on this clone: This sample includes further DNA sequences coding for the same CDR3. The V and J genes are TRBV5-1 and TRBJ1-1; 9 bases match TRBD1. From germline, CDR1 is SGHRS and CDR2 YFSETQ. The junction had 7 bases not matched to a gene; V was cut back by 5 bases and J by 5 bases. This CDR3 has 14 amino acids. The CDR3 DNA follows: TGCGCCAGCAGGTCACAGGGGGCGCTGACTGAAGCTTTCTTT. Protein product: CASRSQGALTEAFF.

The chain couples TRBV7-3 to TRBJ1-2, with 7 bases identical to TRBD1. Germline lookup yields CDR1 SGHTA and CDR2 FQGTGA. V was clipped by 5 bases and J by 4 bases; unmatched bases: 1. The CDR3 consists of 12 residues. The CDR3 here is CASSTGVYGYTF. The CDR3 nucleotides are TGTGCCAGCAGCACAGGGGTCTATGGCTACACCTTC.

The chain has TRBV30 and TRBJ1-2, with D hard to call. The V gene's germline CDR1 is GTSNPN and CDR2 SVGIG (reference sequence). The CDR3 sequence is 12 residues long. Trimming pared 3 bases from V and 8 bases from J, leaving 13 bases between. Here the CDR3 DNA reads TGTGCCTGGAGGGCCCGGTCGGGGGGCTACACCTTC. It specifies CAWRARSGGYTF.